Shown below are 14 T cell receptor beta chains from a single sample sequenced in a study of T cells after yellow fever vaccination. TCRdb called the 5' RACE reads again in MiXCR, with one record for every CDR3 protein. The profile shows some 600,000 distinct CDR3 sequences, roughly a sixth of them singletons. Sequences were derived from PBMCs, sampled more than 4 days after the first yellow fever vaccination. Source of these receptors: a man younger than 30 who received the YFV17D yellow fever vaccine.

V gene TRBV18 combines with J gene TRBJ2-5, with a weak D call TRBD2 (5 bases). Deletions cut 5 bases from V and 5 bases from J, with 15 bases between. This CDR3 has 14 amino acids. Germline V gene lookup returns CDR1 KGHSH and CDR2 LQKENI. DNA of the CDR3: TGTGCCAGCTCAGGACGGACGGGCGGGGAGACCCAGTACTTC. This translates into CASSGRTGGETQYF.

This clonotype was counted a few times. This chain joins TRBV6-5 and TRBJ1-2, with a tentative D call TRBD1 (5 bases). The germline CDR1 and CDR2 sequences are MNHEY and SVGAGI. V was pared by 2 bases and J by 8 bases, with 12 bases between. The CDR3 is 13 amino acids. The CDR3 DNA reads as TGTGCCAGCAGTTACCCCGACAGAAAGGGCTACACCTTC. It codes for CASSYPDRKGYTF.

The chain uses TRBV6-2 or TRBV6-3 and TRBJ2-1; D gene uncertain. The germline gives CDR1 MNHEY, CDR2 SVGEGT. The CDR3 runs 12 residues. V gave up 1 base and J gave up 12 bases, with 10 bases separating them. The CDR3 DNA follows: TGTGCCAGCAGTTACTATGGTAAGCCGCAGTTCTTC. Its translation: CASSYYGKPQFF.

This chain links TRBV6-4 with TRBJ1-6; D perhaps matches TRBD1 (6 bases). The V and J ends lost 2 bases and 7 bases respectively, with 9 bases between them. The CDR3 is made up of 14 amino acids. The germline V gene encodes CDR1 MRHNA and CDR2 SNTAGT. In DNA form, the CDR3 reads TGTGCCAGCAGTGACAACGACAGGAATTCACCCCTCCACTTT. This encodes CASSDNDRNSPLHF.

The chain uses TRBV2 and TRBJ2-5, with D maybe TRBD2 (6 bases). Germline V CDR1 and CDR2: SNHLY, FYNNEI. V lost 6 bases, J lost 5 bases, and 13 bases lay in between. This CDR3 has 13 residues. CDR3: CASSKEGRETQYF. The CDR3, as DNA: TGTGCCAGCAGCAAGGAGGGGAGGGAGACCCAGTACTTC.

This clonotype has more than one count but fewer than ten. V is TRBV5-1 and J is TRBJ2-5; possibly TRBD1 for D (6 bases). Germline CDR1 is SGHRS and CDR2 is YFSETQ. The V end was cut by 2 bases, the J end by 1 base, with 9 bases between. This CDR3 is built from 14 residues. The CDR3 loop reads CASSFGTLQETQYF. DNA of the CDR3: TGCGCCAGCAGCTTCGGGACACTCCAAGAGACCCAGTACTTC.

This chain uses TRBV3-1 with TRBJ1-3, with TRBD1 matching over 7 bases. Unmatched junction bases numbered 5, after V lost 3 bases and J lost 0 bases. Looked up from germline, CDR1 is LGHDT and CDR2 is YNNKEL (reference sequence). CDR3 size: 16 residues. The CDR3 reads CASSHTGESSGNTIYF. For the CDR3, the DNA is TGTGCCAGCAGCCACACAGGGGAAAGCTCTGGAAACACCATATATTTT.

The gene calls are TRBV6-1 and TRBJ2-3; 7 bases fit TRBD1. The CDR3 has 15 amino acids. In germline, CDR1 is MNHNS, CDR2 SASEGT. Germline trimming cut 5 bases from V and 2 bases from J; bases unmatched to any gene: 7. For the CDR3, the DNA is TGTGCCAGCAGTCCGGGACAGAGCTACACAGATACGCAGTATTTT. It translates to CASSPGQSYTDTQYF.

J is TRBJ2-5 and V is TRBV11-2, with 8 bases fitting TRBD2. The CDR3 has 19 amino acids. Germline values: CDR1 SGHAT, CDR2 FQNNGV. The J segment lost 9 bases and the V segment lost 0 bases, leaving 21 bases of the junction unmatched. The DNA of the CDR3 is TGTGCCAGCAGCTTAGAGGGACTAGGGGACGCACCCGTCGGGCGGCCCCAGTACTTC. It yields the protein CASSLEGLGDAPVGRPQYF.

This chain connects TRBV12-3 or TRBV12-4 to TRBJ2-2; D gene uncertain. The CDR3 sequence is 13 residues long. V was trimmed by 6 bases and J by 4 bases, leaving 9 bases between them. The CDR3: CASSLLITGELFF. The DNA for the CDR3 is TGTGCCAGCAGCCTCCTCATCACCGGGGAGCTGTTTTTT.

There are a few counts of this clonotype. The rearrangement links TRBV7-9 to TRBJ2-7; D may match TRBD1 or TRBD2 (5 bases each). Trimming pared 3 bases from V and 5 bases from J, leaving 11 bases between. Germline CDR1 reads SEHNR; CDR2 reads FQNEAQ (reference sequence). This CDR3 contains 13 residues. In DNA form, the CDR3 reads TGTGCCAGCAGCTTTGGGGGTATCAACGAGCAGTACGTC. Translating gives CASSFGGINEQYV.

This chain uses TRBV12-3 or TRBV12-4 with TRBJ1-1; D uncertain. The CDR3 is made up of 14 amino acids. Trimming shortened V by 4 bases and J by 4 bases, and 13 bases separated the two germline ends. The CDR3 reads CASSSLLGGTEAFF. The CDR3 DNA is TGTGCCAGCAGTTCCCTCTTGGGTGGCACTGAAGCTTTCTTT.

This chain links TRBV6-5 with TRBJ1-2; 7 bases fit TRBD1. The V and J ends lost 4 bases and 9 bases, in that order; junction bases with no gene match: 11. The CDR3 is 14 amino acids. Per the germline V gene, CDR1 is MNHEY and CDR2 is SVGAGI. CDR3 sequence: CASSLQGTTMRYTF. CDR3 nucleotide sequence: TGTGCCAGCAGTTTACAGGGGACCACTATGCGCTACACCTTC.

The rearrangement links TRBV11-2 to TRBJ2-5, with 7 bases matching TRBD1. J was trimmed by 0 bases and V by 5 bases; bases with no gene match: 6. This CDR3 has 15 residues. Germline assignment: CDR1 SGHAT and CDR2 FQNNGV. The DNA for the CDR3 is TGTGCCAGCAGCCCAGGACAGGAAGACCAAGAGACCCAGTACTTC. Residues: CASSPGQEDQETQYF.